This entry concerns a single TCR beta chain. This entry comes from a study of technical replicates of blood from a handful of donors. Sequenced by immunoSEQ multiplex PCR; TCRdb stores in-frame clones only, minus some. The sample lists some 74,000 clones; roughly 90% were seen once. The CDR3 contains 11 residues. CDR1 is SNHLY, CDR2 FYNNEI, per germline. The V end lost 3 bases, the J end lost 6 bases, and 6 bases lay between the germline ends. The sequence came from a human donor in good health. This chain joins TRBV2 and TRBJ2-7; D remains unclear. Sequencing was done on a sample of T cells isolated from PBMCs. CDR3 DNA: TGTGCCAGCAGTGAGGCTCCCGAGCAGTACTTC. Amino acids: CASSEAPEQYF.